This T cell receptor beta chain emerged from a study of graft-versus-host responses after intestinal transplantation. Study information: After anti-thymocyte globulin induction, recipients took tacrolimus and steroids for approximately three years.

General observations from the study: Recipient marrow held GvH clones, some first seen in ileum or blood.

As for this clone: The antigen is not known.

This CDR3 is built from 13 residues. The V and J ends lost 7 bases and 8 bases respectively, with 17 bases between them. Germline values: CDR1 SQVTM, CDR2 ANQGSEA. Data came from immunoSEQ multiplex PCR; TCRdb stores just in-frame clones and leaves some out. The sample contains over 55,000 clones, around 82% of which appear only once. The material sequenced was unstimulated CD4+ T cells sorted from spleen or lymph node cells, taken before transplant. This receptor was taken from a human donor who was the organ donor for an intestinal transplant. The J gene is TRBJ1-4, the V gene TRBV29-1; weak D call: TRBD1 (6 bases). The CDR3 coding sequence is TGCAGCGCCGGGGGGGGCGTAAGGGAAAAACTGTTTTTT. This encodes CSAGGGVREKLFF.